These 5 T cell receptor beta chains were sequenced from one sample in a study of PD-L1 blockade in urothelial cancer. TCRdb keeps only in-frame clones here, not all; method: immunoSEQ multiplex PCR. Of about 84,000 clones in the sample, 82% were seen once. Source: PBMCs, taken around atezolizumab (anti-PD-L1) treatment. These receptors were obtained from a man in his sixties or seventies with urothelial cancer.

CDR3 bases: TGTGCCAGCAGCGGTCTAACTCCGGGACAGGGGGTAAACACTGAAGCTTTCTTT. Translating it yields CASSGLTPGQGVNTEAFF. This chain uses TRBV11-3 with TRBJ1-1; 11 bases map to TRBD1. Unmatched junction bases numbered 13, after V lost 5 bases and J lost 2 bases. This CDR3 has 18 residues. Germline V lookup: CDR1 SGHNT, CDR2 YENEEA.

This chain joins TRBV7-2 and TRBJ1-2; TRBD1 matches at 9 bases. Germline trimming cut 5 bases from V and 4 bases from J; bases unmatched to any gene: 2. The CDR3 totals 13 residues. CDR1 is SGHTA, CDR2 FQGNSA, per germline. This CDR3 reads CASSPTGGYGYTF. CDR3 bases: TGTGCCAGCAGCCCGACAGGGGGCTATGGCTACACCTTC.

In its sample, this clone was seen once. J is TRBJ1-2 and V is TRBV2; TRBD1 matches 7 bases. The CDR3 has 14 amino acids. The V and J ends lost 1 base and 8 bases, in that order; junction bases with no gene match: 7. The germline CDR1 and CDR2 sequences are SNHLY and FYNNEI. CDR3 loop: CASSEVAGGRGYTF. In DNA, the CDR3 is TGTGCCAGCAGTGAAGTGGCAGGGGGTCGGGGCTACACCTTC.

The CDR3, as DNA: TGTGCCTGGAGCCAGGCGGGACAGGGTGGGTCTAGCAATCAGCCCCAGCATTTT. Translation gives CAWSQAGQGGSSNQPQHF. The genes are TRBV30 and TRBJ1-5; 9 nucleotides agree with TRBD1. CDR1 and CDR2 from the germline V gene are GTSNPN and SVGIG (reference sequence). Trimming removed 3 bases from V and 0 bases from J; junction bases left unmatched: 12. The CDR3 consists of 18 residues.

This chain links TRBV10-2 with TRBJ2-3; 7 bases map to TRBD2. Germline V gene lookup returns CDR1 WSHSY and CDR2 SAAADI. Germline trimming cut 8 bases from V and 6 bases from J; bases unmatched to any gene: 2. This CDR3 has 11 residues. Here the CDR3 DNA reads TGCGCCAGCGGTAGCGGGGATACGCAGTATTTT. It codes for CASGSGDTQYF.